The text below deals with one TCR beta chain. The sample belongs to a study of blood T cell repertoires in COVID-19. Study details: Samples representing acute and convalescent COVID-19 were sourced from the United States, Italy and Spain. T cells, B-cell-depleted T cells, or PBMCs provided the cDNA or gDNA that served as material.

Original data processing: Amplification with reference gene primers provided the estimates of nucleated cell counts. Generated by immunoSEQ multiplex PCR, the TCRdb table keeps only in-frame clones and is missing some. V, J and clone size derive from that table, while D and trimming were established from the DNA sequence. The table lists 65,000 to 90,000 clones, around nine tenths of them singletons. V lost 0 bases, J lost 7 bases, and 16 bases lay in between. Germline V gene sequence: CDR1 SGDLS, CDR2 YYNGEE. This CDR3 comprises 16 residues. The chain is built from TRBV9 and TRBJ2-2; weak D call: TRBD2 (7 bases). The receptor was isolated from a young man with acute or convalescent COVID-19. Sequencing input: peripheral blood. CDR3 region: CASSVGGGARSGELFF. Written as DNA, the CDR3 is TGTGCCAGCAGCGTAGGAGGGGGGGCGCGTAGCGGGGAGCTGTTTTTT.